Shown below are 21 T cell receptor beta chains from a single sample sequenced in a study of PD-1 blockade in classical Hodgkin lymphoma. Each patient relapsed following autologous stem cell transplantation, and prior brentuximab vedotin exposure differed. Clones were sequenced by immunoSEQ multiplex PCR, and TCRdb holds only the in-frame ones, with some missing. The sample includes about 35,000 clones, 76% of them seen just once. The sample in question was peripheral blood mononuclear cells (PBMCs), obtained before the second cycle of nivolumab. These TCRs come from a human donor with classical Hodgkin lymphoma.

In this sample, this clone turned up once. This chain joins TRBV7-9 and TRBJ2-1; D is ambiguous. Germline V gene lookup returns CDR1 SEHNR and CDR2 FQNEAQ (reference sequence). The CDR3 length is 15 residues. V shed 5 bases and J shed 5 bases, with 16 bases lying between them. The CDR3 sequence is CASSTLGRKDNEQFF. Here the CDR3 DNA reads TGTGCCAGCAGCACCTTAGGGCGGAAAGACAATGAGCAGTTCTTC.

The sample holds a few counts of this clone. The V gene is TRBV18, the J gene TRBJ2-2; a weak D match, TRBD1 (6 bases). The V end lost 3 bases, the J end lost 1 base, and 15 bases lay between the germline ends. This CDR3 spans 17 amino acids. Looked up from germline, CDR1 is KGHSH and CDR2 is LQKENI. CDR3 nucleotide sequence: TGTGCCAGCTCACCCCTAGCCGGGACACGGAACACCGGGGAGCTGTTTTTT. Protein: CASSPLAGTRNTGELFF.

The CDR3: CASSAYGVAGNEQFF. The DNA for the CDR3 is TGTGCCAGCAGCGCCTATGGGGTAGCGGGAAATGAGCAGTTCTTC. J is TRBJ2-1 and V is TRBV9, with TRBD2 matching over 8 bases. Germline-derived CDR1 and CDR2 are SGDLS and YYNGEE. This CDR3 spans 15 amino acids. The V segment lost 3 bases and the J segment 7 bases; nucleotides outside the gene matches: 9.

The gene calls are TRBV7-8 and TRBJ2-1; maybe TRBD1 (5 bases). The CDR3 length is 14 residues. V lost 0 bases, J lost 3 bases, and 6 bases lay in between. Germline CDR1 SGHVS, CDR2 FQNEAQ. CDR3 amino acids: CASSLAGHYNEQFF. DNA of the CDR3: TGTGCCAGCAGCTTAGCGGGGCACTACAATGAGCAGTTCTTC.

CDR3 in amino acids: CASSEWSAGGRAFF. The CDR3 nucleotides read TGTGCCAGCAGTGAATGGTCTGCGGGGGGTCGCGCTTTCTTT. V usage is TRBV6-1 and J usage is TRBJ1-1, with D tentatively TRBD1 (5 bases). V lost 2 bases, J lost 11 bases, and 18 bases lay in between. The CDR3 runs 14 residues. Germline V gene data show CDR1 as MNHNS and CDR2 as SASEGT.

This chain connects TRBV9 to TRBJ2-1, with no clear D. The CDR3 is made up of 15 amino acids. Germline lookup yields CDR1 SGDLS and CDR2 YYNGEE. Trimming left V 2 bases short and J 0 bases short, with 9 bases between. The CDR3 nucleotides are TGTGCCAGCAGCGTTGACCTGAGCTCCTACAATGAGCAGTTCTTC. Protein sequence: CASSVDLSSYNEQFF.

The chain employs TRBV25-1 and TRBJ2-5; weak D call: TRBD1 (6 bases). Germline lookup yields CDR1 MGHDK and CDR2 SYGVNS. V lost 1 base to trimming and J lost 5 bases, with 14 bases between them. This CDR3 is 15 amino acids long. CDR3 bases: TGTGCCAGCAGTGAATGGGCAGGGGATCAGGAGACCCAGTACTTC. Protein sequence: CASSEWAGDQETQYF. The full variable domain, completed using reference TRBV25-1 and TRBJ2-5, is EADIYQTPRYLVIGTGKKITLECSQTMGHDKMYWYQQDPGMELHLIHYSYGVNSTEKGDLSSESTVSRIRTEHFPLTLESARPSHTSQYLCASSEWAGDQETQYFGPGTRLLVL.

The table lists this clone with a count of one. The chain couples TRBV7-9 to TRBJ2-5; 7 nucleotides agree with TRBD2. After removal of 3 bases from V and 5 bases from J, the junction contained 6 bases not matched to a gene. CDR1 is SEHNR and CDR2 is FQNEAQ in the germline V gene (reference sequence). This CDR3 comprises 14 residues. The CDR3 is CASSFQGGRETQYF. DNA of the CDR3: TGTGCCAGCAGCTTCCAGGGAGGGAGGGAGACCCAGTACTTC.

V gene TRBV5-4 combines with J gene TRBJ2-3; D unresolved. V was shortened by 0 bases and J by 1 base, with 6 bases between the two germline ends. Germline-derived CDR1 and CDR2 are SGHNT and YYREEE (reference sequence). This CDR3 is 14 amino acids long. The CDR3 coding sequence is TGTGCCAGCAGCTTGGCGGCCGGCACAGATACGCAGTATTTT. Translated: CASSLAAGTDTQYF.

This clone showed up just a few times. The V gene is TRBV4-1, the J gene TRBJ2-7; D is uncertain. In germline, CDR1 is MGHRA, CDR2 YSYEKL. The V and J ends lost 2 bases and 4 bases respectively, with 12 bases between them. This CDR3 spans 14 amino acids. For the CDR3, the DNA is TGCGCCAGCAGCCAAACTCAGGACGGGTACGAGCAGTACTTC. Translated, it gives CASSQTQDGYEQYF.

The chain is built from TRBV6-6 and TRBJ2-7; possibly TRBD2 for D (6 bases). V was clipped by 0 bases and J by 3 bases, with 12 bases between them. There are 15 residues in the CDR3. Looked up from germline, CDR1 is MNHNY and CDR2 is SVGAGI (reference sequence). The CDR3 coding sequence is TGTGCCAGCAGTTACTCGGGGAGGAACCTCTACGAGCAGTACTTC. As protein: CASSYSGRNLYEQYF.

The genes are TRBV6-4 and TRBJ2-7; 11 bases map to TRBD1. Per germline, CDR1 MRHNA and CDR2 SNTAGT. J was trimmed by 2 bases and V by 2 bases; bases with no gene match: 2. This CDR3 contains 15 residues. The CDR3 loop is CASSDPGQGAYEQYF. The CDR3 nucleotides are TGTGCCAGCAGTGACCCGGGACAGGGGGCCTACGAGCAGTACTTC.

The genes are TRBV13 and TRBJ2-7; TRBD1 aligns across 9 bases. Per the germline V gene, CDR1 is PRHDT and CDR2 is FYEKMQ (reference sequence). CDR3 size: 15 residues. The junction had 3 bases not matched to a gene; V was cut back by 0 bases and J by 3 bases. CDR3 bases: TGTGCCAGCAGCTTAGGGAGGACAGGGGACTACGAGCAGTACTTC. Its translation is CASSLGRTGDYEQYF. Full variable domain (outside the CDR3, taken from reference TRBV13 and TRBJ2-7): AAGVIQSPRHLIKEKRETATLKCYPIPRHDTVYWYQQGPGQDPQFLISFYEKMQSDKGSIPDRFSAQQFSDYHSELNMSSLELGDSALYFCASSLGRTGDYEQYFGPGTRLTVT.

The rearrangement links TRBV19 to TRBJ1-2; 11 nucleotides align to TRBD1. The J segment lost 5 bases and the V segment lost 7 bases, leaving 12 bases of the junction unmatched. Looked up from germline, CDR1 is LNHDA and CDR2 is SQIVND (reference sequence). The CDR3 contains 16 residues. CDR3 sequence: CASMRTGGAGSYGYTF. The CDR3 DNA follows: TGTGCCAGTATGCGGACAGGGGGCGCAGGGTCTTATGGCTACACCTTC.

This clone occurred a few times. The chain couples TRBV1 to TRBJ2-2; the table's TRBD2 call for D was not verified on the DNA. TRBV1 is deemed a pseudogene. This CDR3 spans 15 amino acids. The CDR3 region is CTSPSEASGTGELFF. CDR3 DNA: TGCACCAGCCCCTCCGAGGCTAGCGGCACCGGGGAGCTGTTTTTT.

The CDR3 bases are TGTGCCAGCAGCCCTGGTTCTTTAAAGAGCTACACCTTC. This codes for CASSPGSLKSYTF. The chain is built from TRBV7-9 and TRBJ1-2; D uncertain. Germline-derived CDR1 and CDR2 are SEHNR and FQNEAQ (reference sequence). V was trimmed by 5 bases and J by 9 bases, leaving 16 bases between them. This CDR3 contains 13 residues.

The V gene is TRBV7-2, the J gene TRBJ2-3; possible D gene TRBD2, 5 bases. The CDR3 runs 14 residues. With 1 base removed from V and 2 bases from J, the gap between germline ends came to 7 bases. Germline CDR1 SGHTA, CDR2 FQGNSA. CDR3 loop: CASSLERSTDTQYF. The CDR3 bases are TGTGCCAGCAGCTTAGAGCGGTCCACAGATACGCAGTATTTT.

J is TRBJ1-2 and V is TRBV13; unclear D gene. V was shortened by 7 bases and J by 8 bases, with 20 bases between the two germline ends. The CDR3 length is 14 residues. Germline values: CDR1 PRHDT, CDR2 FYEKMQ (reference sequence). The CDR3 DNA reads TGTGCCAGCAAAATACCGGGCCCACCATCCGGCTACACCTTC. This sequence encodes CASKIPGPPSGYTF.

In this sample, this clone turned up a few times. The genes are TRBV12-5 and TRBJ2-1; TRBD1 is a possible D gene (5 bases). The CDR3 covers 15 residues. Germline CDR1 is LGHNT and CDR2 is FRNRAP. V lost 7 bases to trimming and J lost 8 bases, with 21 bases between them. CDR3 sequence reads: CASALSWGLLDEQFF. Written as DNA, the CDR3 is TGTGCTAGTGCCCTCTCGTGGGGCCTCTTAGATGAGCAGTTCTTC.

CDR3 coding DNA: TGTGCCAGCAGCTTGGCCTGGGCAGGGACGTACAATGAGCAGTTCTTC. It codes for CASSLAWAGTYNEQFF. This sequence joins TRBV5-6 and TRBJ2-1; D is possibly TRBD1 or TRBD2 (5 bases each). This CDR3 is built from 16 residues. Germline V lookup: CDR1 SGHDT, CDR2 YYEEEE. V lost 0 bases, J lost 4 bases, and 14 bases lay in between.

V and J are TRBV15 and TRBJ1-3; D perhaps matches TRBD1 (6 bases). The CDR3 extends over 13 amino acids. The V gene's germline CDR1 is LNHNV and CDR2 YYDKDF (reference sequence). Trimming took off 4 bases at V and 7 bases at J, with 11 bases between the two ends. CDR3 residues: CATSTRQVNTIYF. In DNA, the CDR3 is TGTGCCACCAGCACTAGACAGGTTAACACCATATATTTT.